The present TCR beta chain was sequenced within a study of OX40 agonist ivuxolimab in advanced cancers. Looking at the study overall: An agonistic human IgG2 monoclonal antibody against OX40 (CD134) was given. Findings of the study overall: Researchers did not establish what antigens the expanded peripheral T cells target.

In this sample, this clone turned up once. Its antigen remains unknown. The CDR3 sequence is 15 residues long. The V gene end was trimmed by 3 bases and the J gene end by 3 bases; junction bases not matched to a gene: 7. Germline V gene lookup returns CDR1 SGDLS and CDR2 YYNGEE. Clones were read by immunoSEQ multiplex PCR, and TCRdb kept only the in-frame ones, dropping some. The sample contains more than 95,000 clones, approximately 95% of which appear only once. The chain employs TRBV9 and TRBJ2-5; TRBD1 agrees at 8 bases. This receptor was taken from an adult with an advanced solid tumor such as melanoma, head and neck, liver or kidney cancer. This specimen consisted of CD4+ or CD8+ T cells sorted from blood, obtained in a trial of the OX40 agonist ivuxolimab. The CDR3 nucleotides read TGTGCCAGCAGCGACCACAGGGGGAGCAAAGAGACCCAGTACTTC. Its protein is CASSDHRGSKETQYF.